These T cell receptor beta chains were read from a single sample in a study of CXCR3-negative and CXCR3-positive naive CD8 T cells. After re-calling the 5' RACE reads, TCRdb lists one entry per CDR3 protein, DNA absent. This sample's table has under 90,000 distinct CDR3 sequences. Sequenced: naive CXCR3+ CD8+ T cells from blood. Receptor source: a human donor in good health. Some clones in this sample may be carry-over from other donors' samples. CDR3s include the opening cysteine and the closing phenylalanine or tryptophan.

v_gene	j_gene	CDR3aa
TRBV5-1	TRBJ2-3	CASSPRVRSTDTQYF
TRBV11-2	TRBJ1-6	CASSLGLSSPLHF
TRBV2	TRBJ1-4	CASSGTMKEKLFF
TRBV14	TRBJ2-4	CASSQESFGGQNIQYF
TRBV24-1	TRBJ1-1	CATSSGGYTEAFF
TRBV6-2/TRBV6-3	TRBJ2-7	CASSPRGNPPEQYF
TRBV27	TRBJ2-3	CASSFIAGGSDTQYF
TRBV29-1	TRBJ2-3	CSVGLPGSTDTQYF
TRBV24-1	TRBJ2-3	CATSDIVGTDTQYF
TRBV29-1	TRBJ2-4	CSVEDRERMKNIQYF
TRBV6-1	TRBJ2-7	CASSEDRGLDEQYF
TRBV10-2	TRBJ2-7	CASSESYEQYF
TRBV27	TRBJ2-5	CASKGGRGGTQYF
TRBV29-1	TRBJ2-1	CSVAAYNEQFF
TRBV11-2	TRBJ2-7	CASSSGQNYEQYF
TRBV9	TRBJ1-1	CASSTSGMNTEAFF
TRBV18	TRBJ2-1	CASSRQEYNEQFF
TRBV4-1	TRBJ2-1	CASSQDHWGRGGPYNEQFF
TRBV13	TRBJ2-1	CASSLGDSSYNEQFF
TRBV28	TRBJ2-7	CASRPNPGQGGLYEQYF
TRBV28	TRBJ1-2	CASSSPPGLIHGYTF
TRBV4-1	TRBJ2-2	CASSQVGQELFF
TRBV20-1	TRBJ1-2	CSARDPRNYGYTF
TRBV11-2	TRBJ2-2	CASFLGATGELFF
TRBV28	TRBJ2-7	CASSSPGTGFYEQYF
TRBV13	TRBJ2-7	CASSLGGQGVYEQYF
TRBV7-6	TRBJ2-1	CASSPLAGLSYNEQFF
TRBV18	TRBJ2-1	CASSPWEGPREQFF
TRBV2	TRBJ1-1	CASSEPDRATEAFF
TRBV4-1	TRBJ2-5	CASSQEGALRETQYF